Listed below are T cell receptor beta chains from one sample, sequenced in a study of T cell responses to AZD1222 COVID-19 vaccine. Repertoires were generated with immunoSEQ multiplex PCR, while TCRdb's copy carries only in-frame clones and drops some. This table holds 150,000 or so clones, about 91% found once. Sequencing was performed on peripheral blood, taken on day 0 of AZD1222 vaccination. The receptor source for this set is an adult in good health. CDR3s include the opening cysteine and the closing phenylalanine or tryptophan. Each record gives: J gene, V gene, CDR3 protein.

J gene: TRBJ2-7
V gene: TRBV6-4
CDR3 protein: CASSAGTSGNYEQYF

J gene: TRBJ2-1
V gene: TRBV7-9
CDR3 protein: CASSLFGLNNEQFF

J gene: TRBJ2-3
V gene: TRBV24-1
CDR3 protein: CATSGADPRDTQYF

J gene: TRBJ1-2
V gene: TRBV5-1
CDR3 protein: CASSLDQGQEEGYTF

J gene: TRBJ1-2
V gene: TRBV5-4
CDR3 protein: CASSSRRTGILSGYTF

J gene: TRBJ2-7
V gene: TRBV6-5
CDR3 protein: CASRQPTRAWDEQYF

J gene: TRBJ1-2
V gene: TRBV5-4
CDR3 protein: CASSFSPGDYGYTF

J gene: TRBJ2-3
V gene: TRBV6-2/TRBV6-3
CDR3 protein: CASSYRDYAGTPTDTQYF

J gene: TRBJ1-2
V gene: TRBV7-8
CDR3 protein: CASSLSPDYGYTF

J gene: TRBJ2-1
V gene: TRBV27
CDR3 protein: CASSLLGGSSYNEQFF

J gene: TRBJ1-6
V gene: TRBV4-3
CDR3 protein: CASSQEVSNSPLHF

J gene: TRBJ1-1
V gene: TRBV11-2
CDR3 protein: CASHISGGRDTEAFF

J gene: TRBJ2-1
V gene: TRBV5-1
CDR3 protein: CASSFSGRNEQFF

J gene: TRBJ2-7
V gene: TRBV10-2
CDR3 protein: CASSGQIRTGEQYF

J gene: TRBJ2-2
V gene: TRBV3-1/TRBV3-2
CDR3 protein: CASSQDGVTGELFF

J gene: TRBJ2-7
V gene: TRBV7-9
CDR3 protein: CASGLGAGATNEQYF

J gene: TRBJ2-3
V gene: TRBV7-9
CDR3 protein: CATARVGADTQYF

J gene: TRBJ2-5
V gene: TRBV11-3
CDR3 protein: CASSLAWEPEGQETQYF

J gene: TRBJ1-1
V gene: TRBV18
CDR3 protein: CASSPIGLGQGARDTEAFF